These 28 T cell receptor beta chains were all obtained from the same sample, sequenced in a study of graft-versus-host responses after intestinal transplantation (dated by TCRdb to the early 2020s). The label giving this sample's time point can be read as: cells obtained before transplantation from donor or recipient. Library prep was done by the immunoSEQ multiplex PCR assay. TCRdb holds this immuneACCESS table with in-frame rearrangements only. Some clones are missing; in checked studies, unresolved V genes explain under half, and the rest has no known cause. The sample records roughly 39,000 clones, about 95% of which are singletons. Less than 0.25% of the sample goes to the ten largest clones. Antigen specificity for these receptors is unknown. Sequenced here: unstimulated CD8+ T cells sorted from spleen or lymph node cells, sampled before transplant. The receptor set was obtained from a human donor who was the organ donor for an intestinal transplant.

This chain uses TRBV10-3 with TRBJ2-7; D gene ambiguous. The CDR3 is made up of 13 amino acids. Between the trimmed V and J ends, which lost 4 bases and 3 bases, there was a span of 10 bases. The germline V gene encodes CDR1 ENHRY and CDR2 SYGVKD. CDR3 nucleotide sequence: TGTGCCATCAGTGTGGGCACTGACTACGAGCAGTACTTC. It is translated as CAISVGTDYEQYF.

This chain uses TRBV7-8 with TRBJ2-3, with 7 bases fitting TRBD2. Trimming removed 5 bases from V and 3 bases from J; junction bases left unmatched: 8. Germline CDR1 reads SGHVS; CDR2 reads FQNEAQ. The length of the CDR3 is 15 residues. This CDR3 is CASSPAGRPTDTQYF. The CDR3 DNA sequence: TGTGCCAGCAGCCCAGCGGGGAGACCTACAGATACGCAGTATTTT.

The rearrangement uses TRBV5-4 and TRBJ2-5; D unclear. CDR1 is SGHNT, CDR2 YYREEE, per germline (reference sequence). The CDR3 runs 12 residues. V lost 4 bases to trimming and J lost 5 bases, with 9 bases between them. CDR3 bases: TGTGCCAGCAGCACTAAAGACGAGACCCAGTACTTC. It translates to CASSTKDETQYF.

CDR3 loop: CASSFSGSGNTIYF. The CDR3 DNA reads TGTGCCAGCAGCTTTTCAGGATCTGGAAACACCATATATTTT. V is TRBV5-4 and J is TRBJ1-3; D is undetermined. Germline V lookup: CDR1 SGHNT, CDR2 YYREEE (reference sequence). The CDR3 runs 14 residues. V lost 2 bases, J lost 1 base, and 7 bases lay in between.

This clone was observed a single time. The chain recombines TRBV7-2 with TRBJ2-1; D call uncertain. Trimming removed 0 bases at V and 5 bases at J, with 2 bases between. Per germline, CDR1 SGHTA and CDR2 FQGNSA. CDR3 length: 12 amino acids. CDR3 in DNA: TGTGCCAGCAGCTTAGCCCACAATGAGCAGTTCTTC. The encoded protein is CASSLAHNEQFF.

This chain joins TRBV28 and TRBJ1-2; 8 bases agree with TRBD1. The CDR3 spans 15 residues. Germline V CDR1 and CDR2: MDHEN, SYDVKM. The ends lost 11 bases at V and 0 bases at J; junction bases unmatched: 11. CDR3 in amino acids: CASETGDLANYGYTF. Here the CDR3 DNA reads TGTGCCTCAGAGACAGGGGACCTTGCTAACTATGGCTACACCTTC.

The rearrangement uses TRBV19 and TRBJ2-7, with no clear D. The CDR3 has 12 amino acids. Germline V gene data show CDR1 as LNHDA and CDR2 as SQIVND (reference sequence). V was cut by 6 bases and J by 1 base, with 7 bases left in between. CDR3 sequence (DNA): TGTGCCAGTAGCGACATTTCCTACGAGCAGTACTTC. It specifies CASSDISYEQYF.

The CDR3 region is CATSRDRNRPSGNTIYF. The CDR3 nucleotides are TGTGCCACCAGCAGAGATCGTAACAGGCCCTCTGGAAACACCATATATTTT. The rearrangement links TRBV15 to TRBJ1-3; TRBD1 might be the D (5 bases). This CDR3 is built from 17 residues. Trimming removed 0 bases at V and 0 bases at J, with 12 bases between. Per germline, CDR1 LNHNV and CDR2 YYDKDF (reference sequence).

The chain employs TRBV6-5 and TRBJ2-7; 9 nucleotides align to TRBD1. CDR1 is MNHEY and CDR2 is SVGAGI in the germline V gene. This CDR3 contains 13 residues. Trimming took 4 bases from V and 5 from J; bases not matched to a gene: 3. Written as DNA, the CDR3 is TGTGCCAGCAGTTTCGGACAGGGGAACGAGCAGTACTTC. It translates to CASSFGQGNEQYF.

The chain has TRBV4-1 and TRBJ1-1, with a possible D match to TRBD1 (6 bases). V gave up 1 base and J gave up 0 bases, with 9 bases separating them. The germline V gene has CDR1 MGHRA and CDR2 YSYEKL. The CDR3 sequence is 15 residues long. The CDR3 coding sequence is TGCGCCAGCAGCCAAGGCCAGGGGATGAACACTGAAGCTTTCTTT. It specifies CASSQGQGMNTEAFF.

The chain links TRBV5-6 to TRBJ1-2; TRBD1 is a possible D gene (5 bases). This CDR3 is built from 14 residues. CDR1 and CDR2 (germline): SGHDT, YYEEEE. V dropped 0 bases and J dropped 4 bases, with 10 bases sitting between them. Here the CDR3 reads CASSLARGTYGYTF. The DNA of the CDR3 is TGTGCCAGCAGCTTGGCCCGGGGGACCTATGGCTACACCTTC. Variable domain in full (rest from reference TRBV5-6 and TRBJ1-2): DAGVTQSPTHLIKTRGQQVTLRCSPKSGHDTVSWYQQALGQGPQFIFQYYEEEERQRGNFPDRFSGHQFPNYSSELNVNALLLGDSALYLCASSLARGTYGYTFGSGTRLTVV.

The chain carries TRBV30 and TRBJ2-7; 7 bases are shared with TRBD2. Germline CDR1 is GTSNPN and CDR2 is SVGIG (reference sequence). This CDR3 contains 15 residues. Trimming removed 0 bases from V and 2 bases from J; junction bases left unmatched: 7. The CDR3 DNA is TGTGCCTGGAGTGTACTCCTCGGACTAGCCTACGAGCAGTACTTC. This encodes CAWSVLLGLAYEQYF.

This clone was found once. The CDR3 loop is CASSLGREAYEQYF. CDR3 bases: TGTGCCAGCTCATTAGGCAGGGAGGCCTACGAGCAGTACTTC. The rearrangement links TRBV18 to TRBJ2-7, with a weak D call TRBD2 (6 bases). The germline V gene has CDR1 KGHSH and CDR2 LQKENI. CDR3 size: 14 residues. The ends were cut back, 5 bases at V and 2 bases at J, with 13 bases in the middle.

This clone has a handful of counts. The chain has TRBV11-2 and TRBJ2-7, with TRBD2 as a possible D gene (6 bases). Germline V gene sequence: CDR1 SGHAT, CDR2 FQNNGV. The CDR3 is made up of 13 amino acids. The V gene lost 3 bases and the J gene lost 2 bases, with 8 bases spanning the gap. The DNA for the CDR3 is TGTGCCAGCAGCTTGGGGGGTCCCTACGAGCAGTACTTC. It translates to CASSLGGPYEQYF.

In its sample, this clone was seen once. The chain carries TRBV2 and TRBJ2-2, with a weak D call TRBD2 (7 bases). CDR1 and CDR2 (germline): SNHLY, FYNNEI. This CDR3 is built from 15 residues. Trimming stripped 8 bases from V and 4 bases from J, with 17 bases between. The CDR3 DNA reads TGTGCCAGCGTTTTTTCGGGGGGCCCCACCGGGGAGCTGTTTTTT. This gives the protein CASVFSGGPTGELFF.

This clone was detected once. The rearrangement uses TRBV2 and TRBJ1-4; D ambiguous. The CDR3 runs 13 residues. The germline gives CDR1 SNHLY, CDR2 FYNNEI. The germline V and J ends were trimmed by 3 bases and 5 bases, with 7 bases remaining between them. The CDR3 nucleotides are TGTGCCAGCAGTGAGCCGGGCAATGAAAAACTGTTTTTT. Its translation is CASSEPGNEKLFF.

The J gene is TRBJ2-1, the V gene TRBV4-3; D unclear. The length of the CDR3 is 15 residues. The ends were cut back, 4 bases at V and 2 bases at J, with 12 bases in the middle. The germline gives CDR1 LGHNA, CDR2 YSLEER. CDR3 nucleotide sequence: TGCGCCAGCAGCCGTGAGGATGGGACCTACAATGAGCAGTTCTTC. It encodes CASSREDGTYNEQFF.

The V call is TRBV4-1, the J call TRBJ1-2, with 11 bases aligning to TRBD1. V trimming: 3 bases; J trimming: 4 bases; junction bases outside the gene matches: 7. This CDR3 is built from 16 residues. The germline CDR1 and CDR2 sequences are MGHRA and YSYEKL. The CDR3 is CASSQTGTGGIYGYTF. CDR3 DNA sequence: TGCGCCAGCAGCCAGACCGGGACAGGGGGTATCTATGGCTACACCTTC.

V is TRBV29-1 and J is TRBJ1-2, with D maybe TRBD1 (5 bases). The CDR3 has 14 residues. Germline-derived CDR1 and CDR2 are SQVTM and ANQGSEA. Trimming removed 4 bases at V and 2 bases at J, with 14 bases between. For the CDR3, the DNA is TGCAGCGTTGGTGGGACCAGCACGAACTATGGCTACACCTTC. Its translation is CSVGGTSTNYGYTF.

This clone occurred a few times. J is TRBJ1-3 and V is TRBV4-1, with D possibly being TRBD1 (6 bases). The germline V and J ends were trimmed by 3 bases and 0 bases, with 18 bases remaining between them. The CDR3 contains 18 residues. The V gene's germline CDR1 is MGHRA and CDR2 YSYEKL. The CDR3 here is CASSQDRLGGFSGNTIYF. CDR3 sequence (DNA): TGCGCCAGCAGCCAGGACCGCTTGGGGGGCTTCTCTGGAAACACCATATATTTT.

The chain couples TRBV7-8 to TRBJ1-1; 9 bases line up with TRBD1. V shed 4 bases, J shed 1 base, and the junction held 4 bases outside the gene matches. This CDR3 spans 15 amino acids. CDR1 and CDR2 (germline): SGHVS, FQNEAQ. DNA for the CDR3: TGTGCCAGCAGCTCACAGGGGGCAAGGAACACTGAAGCTTTCTTT. It specifies CASSSQGARNTEAFF.

The chain uses TRBV10-3 and TRBJ1-1; 8 bases line up with TRBD1. J was trimmed by 2 bases and V by 8 bases; bases with no gene match: 7. This CDR3 is built from 14 residues. Germline V gives CDR1 ENHRY, CDR2 SYGVKD. The CDR3 sequence is CAICRGTGNTEAFF. The CDR3 bases are TGTGCCATCTGCCGGGGGACAGGCAACACTGAAGCTTTCTTT.

The gene calls are TRBV27 and TRBJ2-7; the D is unclear. CDR1 MNHEY and CDR2 SMNVEV come from the germline V gene (reference sequence). Trimming cost V 6 bases and J 7 bases, with 10 bases left between them. The CDR3 extends over 11 amino acids. The CDR3 is CASSSSEEQYF. The CDR3, as DNA: TGTGCCAGCAGCTCGTCCGAAGAGCAGTACTTC.

The rearrangement links TRBV4-1 to TRBJ1-1, with a weak D call TRBD1 (5 bases). The V gene's germline CDR1 is MGHRA and CDR2 YSYEKL. The germline V and J ends were trimmed by 0 bases and 4 bases, with 18 bases remaining between them. This CDR3 has 17 amino acids. CDR3 region: CASSQENRPTRVTEAFF. Written as DNA, the CDR3 is TGCGCCAGCAGCCAAGAAAATCGCCCGACCAGGGTCACTGAAGCTTTCTTT.

This chain joins TRBV10-3 and TRBJ2-1, with a weak D call TRBD1 (6 bases). Per the germline V gene, CDR1 is ENHRY and CDR2 is SYGVKD. V was shortened by 5 bases and J by 0 bases, with 14 bases between the two germline ends. The CDR3 loop spans 16 amino acids. Here the CDR3 DNA reads TGTGCCATCAGTCCCACTACAGGGAGCTCCTACAATGAGCAGTTCTTC. It is translated as CAISPTTGSSYNEQFF.

The chain has TRBV5-1 and TRBJ2-3, with D possibly being TRBD1 (5 bases). The V end lost 0 bases, the J end lost 2 bases, and 13 bases lay between the germline ends. The CDR3 is 16 residues long. Germline V gene sequence: CDR1 SGHRS, CDR2 YFSETQ. For the CDR3, the DNA is TGCGCCAGCAGCTTGGCCCTGGGGCGATACACAGATACGCAGTATTTT. It yields the protein CASSLALGRYTDTQYF. Full variable domain (outside the CDR3, taken from reference TRBV5-1 and TRBJ2-3): KAGVTQTPRYLIKTRGQQVTLSCSPISGHRSVSWYQQTPGQGLQFLFEYFSETQRNKGNFPGRFSGRQFSNSRSEMNVSTLELGDSALYLCASSLALGRYTDTQYFGPGTRLTVL.

The chain is built from TRBV4-1 and TRBJ2-5, with TRBD1 matching 8 bases. The germline V gene encodes CDR1 MGHRA and CDR2 YSYEKL. The CDR3 is made up of 16 amino acids. V lost 3 bases to trimming and J lost 0 bases; unmatched junction nucleotides: 6. DNA for the CDR3: TGCGCCAGCAGCCACGTGGGACAGGCCCACCAAGAGACCCAGTACTTC. It encodes CASSHVGQAHQETQYF.

This chain uses TRBV7-9 with TRBJ2-5; the D gene is possibly TRBD1 (6 bases). Trimming cost V 1 base and J 3 bases, with 9 bases left between them. CDR3 size: 14 residues. Germline loops: CDR1 SEHNR, CDR2 FQNEAQ (reference sequence). CDR3 nucleotide sequence: TGTGCCAGCAGCTTAGAGCCAGGGGAAGAGACCCAGTACTTC. This encodes CASSLEPGEETQYF. Looking up the rest from reference TRBV7-9 and TRBJ2-5 gives the full variable domain: DTGVSQNPRHKITKRGQNVTFRCDPISEHNRLYWYRQTLGQGPEFLTYFQNEAQLEKSRLLSDRFSAERPKGSFSTLEIQRTEQGDSAMYLCASSLEPGEETQYFGPGTRLLVL.